This passage covers 13 T cell receptor beta chains from one sample sequenced in a study of fetal regulatory T cell absence and autoimmunity. Profiling relied on immunoSEQ multiplex PCR, and the TCRdb table lists in-frame clones only, not all of them. This table holds about 43,000 clones, around 83% found once. What was sequenced was cord blood. The source of these receptors is a newborn boy with IPEX syndrome.

This clone was counted a single time. The chain joins TRBV19 to TRBJ1-1; TRBD1 matches 7 bases. V shed 3 bases, J shed 4 bases, and the junction held 8 bases outside the gene matches. This CDR3 has 15 amino acids. The V gene's germline CDR1 is LNHDA and CDR2 SQIVND (reference sequence). The CDR3 DNA follows: TGTGCCAGTAGTATCTACCCCAGGGGGAGCACTGAAGCTTTCTTT. Amino acid sequence: CASSIYPRGSTEAFF.

This clone was recorded once. This chain joins TRBV7-2 and TRBJ2-3, with D perhaps TRBD1 (5 bases). The CDR3 totals 12 residues. The V end was cut by 4 bases, the J end by 8 bases, with 10 bases between. Germline V gene sequence: CDR1 SGHTA, CDR2 FQGNSA. The CDR3 loop is CASSSRVPTQYF. CDR3 coding DNA: TGTGCCAGCAGCTCCAGGGTACCTACGCAGTATTTT.

The rearrangement links TRBV6-5 to TRBJ1-2; 7 bases map to TRBD1. Losses at the gene ends were 6 bases for V and 4 bases for J; bases not matched to a gene: 5. The CDR3 loop spans 13 amino acids. The V gene's germline CDR1 is MNHEY and CDR2 SVGAGI. CDR3 DNA: TGTGCCAGCAGCTTGGACAGGTTCTATGGCTACACCTTC. It encodes CASSLDRFYGYTF.

V usage is TRBV18 and J usage is TRBJ2-1; possibly TRBD1 for D (6 bases). Looked up from germline, CDR1 is KGHSH and CDR2 is LQKENI. The V end was cut by 3 bases, the J end by 9 bases, with 9 bases between. The CDR3 totals 12 residues. The CDR3 sequence: CASSPRGGEQFF. In DNA, the CDR3 is TGTGCCAGCTCACCCAGGGGCGGTGAGCAGTTCTTC.

The genes are TRBV10-3 and TRBJ1-5, with D uncertain. CDR3 length: 12 amino acids. Germline CDR1 ENHRY, CDR2 SYGVKD. V lost 2 bases and J 2 bases, leaving 1 base between the germline ends. The CDR3 region has the DNA TGTGCCATCAGTGAGGGCAATCAGCCCCAGCATTTT. The encoded protein is CAISEGNQPQHF.

The rearrangement joins TRBV6-1 to TRBJ1-1; the D gene is possibly TRBD1 (5 bases). Germline V gives CDR1 MNHNS, CDR2 SASEGT. Trimming removed 3 bases at V and 4 bases at J, with 15 bases between. The CDR3 totals 15 residues. CDR3 sequence reads: CASSEWGGRITEAFF. CDR3 DNA: TGTGCCAGCAGTGAGTGGGGCGGACGGATCACTGAAGCTTTCTTT.

The V and J genes are TRBV5-6 and TRBJ2-7, with 9 bases that match TRBD2. Germline V gives CDR1 SGHDT, CDR2 YYEEEE. The CDR3 extends over 16 amino acids. The ends lost 1 base at V and 4 bases at J; junction bases unmatched: 9. The CDR3 loop reads CASSLYAGGPRYEQYF. Written as DNA, the CDR3 is TGTGCCAGCAGCTTGTACGCGGGAGGGCCAAGGTACGAGCAGTACTTC.

The V gene is TRBV7-2, the J gene TRBJ2-5; 12 bases are a match to TRBD2. The CDR3 is made up of 15 amino acids. Per germline, CDR1 SGHTA and CDR2 FQGNSA. V trimming: 5 bases; J trimming: 5 bases; junction bases outside the gene matches: 6. The CDR3: CASSQASGRVETQYF. CDR3 in DNA: TGTGCCAGCAGCCAAGCTAGCGGGAGGGTGGAGACCCAGTACTTC.

The chain carries TRBV23-1 and TRBJ2-7, with 10 bases lining up with TRBD1. Being an ORF, TRBV23-1 has a function that is uncertain. The CDR3 consists of 15 residues. J was trimmed by 2 bases and V by 0 bases; bases with no gene match: 1. The CDR3 DNA reads TGCGCCAGCAGTCAATCCGGACAGGGGGCCTACGAGCAGTACTTC. Translation: CASSQSGQGAYEQYF.

The V and J genes are TRBV6-5 and TRBJ1-5; the D gene is possibly TRBD1 (5 bases). CDR1 is MNHEY, CDR2 SVGAGI, per germline. The length of the CDR3 is 13 residues. V was cut by 2 bases and J by 11 bases, with 13 bases left in between. CDR3 DNA: TGTGCCAGCAGTTACAACGGGGGTTCGGCCCAGCATTTT. Its protein is CASSYNGGSAQHF.

The table lists this clone with a count of one. The chain combines TRBV30 with TRBJ1-2; D unresolved. With 4 bases removed from V and 0 bases from J, the gap between germline ends came to 12 bases. Looked up from germline, CDR1 is GTSNPN and CDR2 is SVGIG (reference sequence). This CDR3 has 14 residues. DNA for the CDR3: TGTGCCTGGACCCCGGACCGACCTAACTATGGCTACACCTTC. Residues: CAWTPDRPNYGYTF.

This clone was observed a handful of times. V is TRBV6-5 and J is TRBJ1-5; 7 nucleotides align to TRBD1. The J segment lost 5 bases and the V segment lost 8 bases, leaving 6 bases of the junction unmatched. The CDR3 covers 13 residues. Germline CDR1 MNHEY, CDR2 SVGAGI. CDR3 nucleotide sequence: TGTGCCAGCCTACGACAGGGCCATCAGCCCCAGCATTTT. It translates to CASLRQGHQPQHF.

This clone was picked up one time. V is TRBV30 and J is TRBJ2-1; 10 nucleotides line up with TRBD2. Germline V gene lookup returns CDR1 GTSNPN and CDR2 SVGIG (reference sequence). V shed 2 bases and J 3 bases; nucleotides not matched to a gene: 4. This CDR3 has 15 residues. In DNA, the CDR3 is TGTGCCTGGAGTTCAGCGGGAGGGAACTACAATGAGCAGTTCTTC. It encodes CAWSSAGGNYNEQFF. Based on the CDR3 plus reference TRBV30 and TRBJ2-1, the full variable domain is SQTIHQWPATLVQPVGSPLSLECTVEGTSNPNLYWYRQAAGRGLQLLFYSVGIGQISSEVPQNLSASRPQDRQFILSSKKLLLSDSGFYLCAWSSAGGNYNEQFFGPGTRLTVL.